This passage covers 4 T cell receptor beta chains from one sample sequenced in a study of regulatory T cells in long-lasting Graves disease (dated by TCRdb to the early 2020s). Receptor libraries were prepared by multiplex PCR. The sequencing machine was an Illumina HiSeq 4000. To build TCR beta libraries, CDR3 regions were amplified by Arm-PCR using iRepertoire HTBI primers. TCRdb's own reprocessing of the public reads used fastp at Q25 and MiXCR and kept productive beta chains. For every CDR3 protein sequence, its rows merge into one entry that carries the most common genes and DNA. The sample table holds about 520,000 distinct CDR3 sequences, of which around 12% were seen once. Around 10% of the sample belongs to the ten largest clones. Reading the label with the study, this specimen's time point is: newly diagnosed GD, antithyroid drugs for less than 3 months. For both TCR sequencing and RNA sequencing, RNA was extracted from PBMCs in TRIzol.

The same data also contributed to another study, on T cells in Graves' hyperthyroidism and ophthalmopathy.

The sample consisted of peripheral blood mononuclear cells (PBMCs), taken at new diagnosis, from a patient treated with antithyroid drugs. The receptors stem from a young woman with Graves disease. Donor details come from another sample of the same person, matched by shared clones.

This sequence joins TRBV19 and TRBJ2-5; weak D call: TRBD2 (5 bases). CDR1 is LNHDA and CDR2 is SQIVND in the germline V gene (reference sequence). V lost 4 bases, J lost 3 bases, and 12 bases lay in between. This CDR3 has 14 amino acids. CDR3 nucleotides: TGTGCCAGTAGTACCACCTGGACTGAAGAGACCCAGTACTTC. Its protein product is CASSTTWTEETQYF.

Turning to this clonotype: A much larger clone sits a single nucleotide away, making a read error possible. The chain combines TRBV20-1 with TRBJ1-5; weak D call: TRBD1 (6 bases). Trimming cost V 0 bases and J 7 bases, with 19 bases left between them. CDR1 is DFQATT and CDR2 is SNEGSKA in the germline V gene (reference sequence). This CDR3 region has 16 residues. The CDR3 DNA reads TGCAGTGCTAGAGATGCCCCGGGACACGCCAAACAGCCCCAGCATTTT. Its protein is CSARDAPGHAKQPQHF.

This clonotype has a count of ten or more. CDR3 DNA: TGTGCCAGCAGTTACGGGGAGAGCTACGAGCAGTACTTC. Protein sequence: CASSYGESYEQYF. J is TRBJ2-7 and V is TRBV6-2 or TRBV6-3; D possibly corresponds to TRBD2 (5 bases). Trimming removed 2 bases at V and 3 bases at J, with 8 bases between. Germline CDR1 MNHEY, CDR2 SVGEGT. The CDR3 extends over 13 amino acids.

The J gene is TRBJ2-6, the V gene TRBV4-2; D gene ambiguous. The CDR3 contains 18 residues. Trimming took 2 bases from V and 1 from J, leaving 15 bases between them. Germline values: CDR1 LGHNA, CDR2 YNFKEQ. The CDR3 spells CASSQFIGLESGANVLTF. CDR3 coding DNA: TGTGCCAGCAGCCAATTTATAGGTCTCGAATCTGGGGCCAACGTCCTGACTTTC.